The 22 T cell receptor beta chains below were found in one sample sequenced in a study of glioma-infiltrating T cells. Using RNA template, CDR3s of TCR alpha and beta were amplified with iRepertoire arm-PCR. TCRdb re-analysed the multiplex PCR reads in MiXCR, keeping a single row per CDR3 protein. Among about 380,000 distinct CDR3 sequences listed, about 40% were seen once. The source material was glioma tissue, nonneoplastic brain tissue, or PBMCs (not recorded which). These receptors were taken from a human donor with low-grade glioma or glioblastoma, undergoing nonglioma brain surgery, or in good health (not recorded which).

A few counts support this clonotype. The V and J genes are TRBV4-2 and TRBJ2-4, with 9 bases lining up with TRBD1. V dropped 0 bases and J dropped 3; count of bases not matched to a gene: 6. This CDR3 has 17 amino acids. In germline, CDR1 is LGHNA, CDR2 YNFKEQ. Here the CDR3 reads CASSQDGPTGGKNIQYF. The CDR3 bases are TGTGCCAGCAGCCAAGATGGTCCGACAGGGGGCAAAAACATTCAGTACTTC.

On this clonotype: Because it lacks the conserved phenylalanine or tryptophan at the end, this CDR3 is likely a read error. The rearrangement joins TRBV20-1 to TRBJ2-5, with D possibly matching TRBD1 (5 bases). Trimming removed 0 bases at V and 2 bases at J, with 13 bases between. Germline assignment: CDR1 DFQATT and CDR2 SNEGSKA (reference sequence). This CDR3 region has 15 residues. DNA of the CDR3: TGCAGTGCTAGAGACTCGACAGCAGATCAAGAGACCCAGTACCTC. Protein: CSARDSTADQETQYL.

This clonotype appeared a few times. V is TRBV10-3 and J is TRBJ2-5, with 10 nucleotides matching TRBD2. The CDR3 spans 16 residues. The V and J ends lost 3 bases and 3 bases, in that order; junction bases with no gene match: 7. Germline V gives CDR1 ENHRY, CDR2 SYGVKD. The CDR3 coding sequence is TGTGCCATCAGTGAACCCAGCGGGAGGGTGGAAGAGACCCAGTACTTC. Translating it yields CAISEPSGRVEETQYF.

This clonotype was counted only a few times. V and J are TRBV28 and TRBJ2-1; 10 bases align to TRBD2. Germline V gives CDR1 MDHEN, CDR2 SYDVKM. Trimming cost V 7 bases and J 7 bases; bases outside gene matches: 7. This CDR3 is 14 amino acids long. The CDR3 sequence is CASTGGSGRNEQFF. DNA of the CDR3: TGTGCCAGCACCGGGGGTAGCGGGAGGAATGAGCAGTTCTTC.

This clonotype was counted between two and nine times. The V and J genes are TRBV14 and TRBJ1-4, with 9 bases lining up with TRBD1. The CDR3 extends over 16 amino acids. Germline V gene data show CDR1 as SGHDN and CDR2 as FVKESK. V lost 5 bases and J lost 6; bases outside the gene matches: 10. Here the CDR3 reads CASSKSVRDRDEKLFF. CDR3 nucleotide sequence: TGTGCCAGCAGCAAGTCAGTGCGGGACAGGGATGAAAAACTGTTTTTT.

This clonotype was counted at least ten times. The chain recombines TRBV6-2 or TRBV6-3 with TRBJ2-7; possibly TRBD2 for D (6 bases). CDR1 and CDR2 (germline): MNHEY, SVGEGT. The CDR3 covers 16 residues. The ends were cut back, 5 bases at V and 0 bases at J, with 17 bases in the middle. CDR3 DNA sequence: TGTGCCAGCAGTCCCCACCGTGGCGGGAACTCCTACGAGCAGTACTTC. Its protein is CASSPHRGGNSYEQYF.

V usage is TRBV28 and J usage is TRBJ2-1; no reliable D call. The CDR3 is 13 amino acids. V lost 3 bases to trimming and J lost 6 bases, with 9 bases between them. The germline CDR1 and CDR2 sequences are MDHEN and SYDVKM. The CDR3 sequence: CASSLGYFNEQFF. Here the CDR3 DNA reads TGTGCCAGCAGTTTGGGTTATTTCAATGAGCAGTTCTTC.

This clonotype was seen only a few times. The V and J genes are TRBV7-9 and TRBJ1-2, with 11 bases fitting TRBD1. This CDR3 region has 15 residues. Germline V gene data show CDR1 as SEHNR and CDR2 as FQNEAQ (reference sequence). The junction had 8 bases not matched to a gene; V was cut back by 5 bases and J by 6 bases. CDR3 bases: TGTGCCAGCAGCCCGTACGGGACAGGGGGGGATGGCTACACCTTC. It specifies CASSPYGTGGDGYTF.

V and J are TRBV27 and TRBJ2-2, with 7 bases lining up with TRBD2. CDR3 length: 17 amino acids. With V trimmed by 2 bases and J by 3 bases, 9 bases remained unmatched. Looked up from germline, CDR1 is MNHEY and CDR2 is SMNVEV (reference sequence). The CDR3: CASSLARGGRDTGELFF. The DNA of the CDR3 is TGTGCCAGCAGTTTAGCGCGAGGTGGGAGGGACACCGGGGAGCTGTTTTTT.

Points on this clonotype: A much larger clone differs by one base, so this may be a read error. The rearrangement links TRBV28 to TRBJ2-7, with TRBD1 as a possible D gene (5 bases). The CDR3 is made up of 14 amino acids. Germline loops: CDR1 MDHEN, CDR2 SYDVKM. Here the CDR3 DNA reads TGTGCCAGCAGTTTACAGGGCCTCTCCTACGAGCAGTGCTTC. Protein: CASSLQGLSYEQCF.

A word on this clonotype: A much larger clonotype is one base distant, so this may be a read error. V is TRBV25-1 and J is TRBJ2-2; unclear D gene. Germline V gives CDR1 MGHDK, CDR2 SYGVNS. Trimming took off 5 bases at V and 2 bases at J, with 3 bases between the two ends. The CDR3 spans 12 residues. CDR3 DNA: TGTGCCAGCAGTAAAAACACCGGGGAGCTGTTTTTT. Protein product: CASSKNTGELFF.

The chain carries TRBV4-1 and TRBJ1-2; D unclear. The CDR3 spans 13 residues. CDR1 is MGHRA and CDR2 is YSYEKL in the germline V gene. With 4 bases removed from V and 2 bases from J, the gap between germline ends came to 8 bases. The CDR3 spells CASSRPLNYGYTF. CDR3 bases: TGCGCCAGCAGCCGACCATTAAACTATGGCTACACCTTC.

This clonotype was observed a few times. The gene calls are TRBV19 and TRBJ1-5; D is undetermined. The CDR3 covers 13 residues. The ends were cut back, 3 bases at V and 4 bases at J, with 7 bases in the middle. Looked up from germline, CDR1 is LNHDA and CDR2 is SQIVND (reference sequence). This CDR3 reads CASSMDRNQPQHF. CDR3 bases: TGTGCCAGTAGTATGGATAGAAATCAGCCCCAGCATTTT.

This clonotype has ten or more counts. This rearrangement joins TRBV20-1 to TRBJ2-3, with D perhaps TRBD2 (6 bases). The length of the CDR3 is 15 residues. Trimming took off 0 bases at V and 5 bases at J, with 15 bases between the two ends. Germline lookup yields CDR1 DFQATT and CDR2 SNEGSKA (reference sequence). The CDR3 here is CSARDFRVGGDTQYF. The CDR3 DNA is TGCAGTGCTAGAGATTTCAGGGTGGGAGGAGATACGCAGTATTTT.

The rearrangement links TRBV7-9 to TRBJ1-5, with 7 positions matching TRBD1. This CDR3 is 13 amino acids long. The germline CDR1 and CDR2 sequences are SEHNR and FQNEAQ (reference sequence). V dropped 5 bases and J dropped 9; count of bases not matched to a gene: 7. The CDR3 region is CASSPQGDRPQHF. CDR3 DNA sequence: TGTGCCAGCAGCCCCCAGGGGGATCGGCCCCAGCATTTT.

V usage is TRBV5-6 and J usage is TRBJ1-1, with D tentatively TRBD1 (5 bases). From germline, CDR1 is SGHDT and CDR2 YYEEEE. The V and J ends lost 0 bases and 11 bases respectively, with 11 bases between them. CDR3 length equals 12 residues. The CDR3 spells CASSLATGDAFF. The DNA for the CDR3 is TGTGCCAGCAGCTTGGCGACTGGGGACGCTTTCTTT.

The CDR3 DNA reads as TGTGCCAGCAGCCTCCGGTGGGGCCCCTCCTACGAGCAGTACTTC. This gives the protein CASSLRWGPSYEQYF. The chain employs TRBV28 and TRBJ2-7, with D perhaps matching TRBD1 (5 bases). CDR3 length: 15 amino acids. The V gene's germline CDR1 is MDHEN and CDR2 SYDVKM. V lost 6 bases to trimming and J lost 0 bases, with 15 bases between them.

The table lists this clonotype with a few counts. The chain recombines TRBV6-1 with TRBJ2-7; 7 positions agree with TRBD1. Germline CDR1 and CDR2: MNHNS and SASEGT. The V and J ends lost 7 bases and 5 bases, in that order; junction bases with no gene match: 11. This CDR3 spans 14 amino acids. The CDR3 DNA reads TGTGCCAGCACCTTAGGGGACAGCACCAACGAGCAGTACTTC. Amino acids: CASTLGDSTNEQYF.

The sample holds a few counts of this clonotype. This chain links TRBV7-6 with TRBJ2-2; no firm D call. The CDR3 sequence is 14 residues long. V was cut by 1 base and J by 4 bases, with 7 bases left in between. CDR1 and CDR2 (germline): SGHVS, FNYEAQ. The CDR3 loop reads CASSLEQTTGELFF. In DNA, the CDR3 is TGTGCCAGCAGCTTAGAACAGACCACCGGGGAGCTGTTTTTT.

About this clonotype: This may be a read error: a much more frequent sequence differs by one nucleotide. V and J are TRBV25-1 and TRBJ1-1, with TRBD1 matching over 7 bases. CDR3 length: 13 amino acids. V was clipped by 8 bases and J by 7 bases; unmatched bases: 10. Germline CDR1 and CDR2: MGHDK and SYGVNS. The CDR3 region is CASGTQGGIEAFF. The CDR3 coding sequence is TGTGCCAGCGGTACCCAGGGGGGAATTGAAGCTTTCTTT.

A word on this clonotype: A read error may be the cause here, since a much bigger clone is one base away. V is TRBV20-1 and J is TRBJ2-1; 8 nucleotides match TRBD1. The CDR3 is made up of 16 amino acids. V lost 0 bases and J lost 1; bases outside the gene matches: 5. CDR1 DFQATT and CDR2 SNEGSKA come from the germline V gene (reference sequence). CDR3 in DNA: TGCAGTGCTAGAGAACAGGGACAGGCGTCCTACAATGAGCAGTTCTTC. Protein: CSAREQGQASYNEQFF.

In this sample, this clonotype turned up a few times. CDR3: CASSFAAVQNTGELFF. DNA for the CDR3: TGTGCCAGCAGTTTTGCCGCGGTCCAGAACACCGGGGAGCTGTTTTTT. The chain joins TRBV28 to TRBJ2-2; no definite D call. Trimming removed 3 bases at V and 1 base at J, with 12 bases between. The germline V gene encodes CDR1 MDHEN and CDR2 SYDVKM. The CDR3 runs to 16 residues. Using reference TRBV28 and TRBJ2-2 for the parts outside the CDR3, the full variable domain is DVKVTQSSRYLVKRTGEKVFLECVQDMDHENMFWYRQDPGLGLRLIYFSYDVKMKEKGDIPEGYSVSREKKERFSLILESASTNQTSMYLCASSFAAVQNTGELFFGEGSRLTVL.